These 21 T cell receptor beta chains were all obtained from the same sample, sequenced in a study of a mutant IDH1 vaccine in newly diagnosed glioma. Clones were sequenced by immunoSEQ multiplex PCR, and TCRdb holds only the in-frame ones, with some missing. The repertoire holds approximately 50,000 clones, with around 80% as singletons. Regarding time point: week 5, during vaccination. In every dose of vaccine, 300 ug of mutant IDH1 20-mer peptide was given alongside topical imiquimod. No antigens are known for them. Here the sequenced sample was PBMCs, taken from a glioma patient whose treatment included an IDH1 peptide vaccine. The receptor source for this set is a man in his fifties or sixties with glioma.

CDR3 protein: CASSGQTGINQPQHF. The DNA for the CDR3 is TGTGCCAGCAGCGGACAGACAGGAATCAATCAGCCCCAGCATTTT. The gene calls are TRBV7-2 and TRBJ1-5, with D perhaps matching TRBD1 (6 bases). The CDR3 length is 15 residues. V lost 5 bases and J lost 3, with 14 bases in between. Germline CDR1 and CDR2: SGHTA and FQGNSA.

The rearrangement uses TRBV2 and TRBJ2-5; 7 bases are a match to TRBD2. V gave up 4 bases and J gave up 4 bases; unmatched junction bases: 6. CDR3 length: 14 residues. CDR1 is SNHLY and CDR2 is FYNNEI in the germline V gene. The CDR3 sequence: CASSGRAGTETQYF. The CDR3 region has the DNA TGTGCCAGCAGTGGACGAGCGGGGACAGAGACCCAGTACTTC.

The chain couples TRBV2 to TRBJ1-2, with D possibly being TRBD1 (6 bases). Germline V gene data show CDR1 as SNHLY and CDR2 as FYNNEI. The CDR3 extends over 14 amino acids. The V end lost 7 bases, the J end lost 1 base, and 13 bases lay between the germline ends. The CDR3 DNA follows: TGTGCCAGCACCGGGGGGCAGGGTAACTATGGCTACACCTTC. Residues: CASTGGQGNYGYTF.

V gene TRBV7-2 combines with J gene TRBJ2-7; 7 nucleotides agree with TRBD2. V shed 3 bases, J shed 4 bases, and the junction held 6 bases outside the gene matches. Germline loops: CDR1 SGHTA, CDR2 FQGNSA. The length of the CDR3 is 14 residues. The chain's CDR3 is CASSFLGSGYEQYF. CDR3 sequence (DNA): TGTGCCAGCAGCTTTCTGGGTAGCGGGTACGAGCAGTACTTC.

This chain uses TRBV4-2 with TRBJ1-5; D gene ambiguous. This CDR3 comprises 14 residues. V shed 1 base and J shed 5 bases, with 9 bases lying between them. The germline gives CDR1 LGHNA, CDR2 YNFKEQ. The DNA of the CDR3 is TGTGCCAGCAGCCAAGTGACTCTTGATCAGCCCCAGCATTTT. It codes for CASSQVTLDQPQHF.

This rearrangement joins TRBV29-1 to TRBJ2-7; D tentatively fits TRBD1 or TRBD2 (5 bases each). The CDR3 has 12 residues. Germline V lookup: CDR1 SQVTM, CDR2 ANQGSEA. V shed 3 bases and J shed 3 bases, with 9 bases lying between them. The CDR3 spells CSVEKGSYEQYF. The CDR3 DNA is TGCAGCGTTGAGAAGGGGAGCTACGAGCAGTACTTC.

This clone is deemed medium-sized. The chain recombines TRBV5-4 with TRBJ1-1; unclear D gene. From germline, CDR1 is SGHNT and CDR2 YYREEE (reference sequence). With 0 bases removed from V and 6 bases from J, the gap between germline ends came to 9 bases. The CDR3 runs 13 residues. The CDR3 is CASSLESGSEAFF. DNA of the CDR3: TGTGCCAGCAGCTTGGAATCGGGATCTGAAGCTTTCTTT.

The V call is TRBV5-6, the J call TRBJ2-3, with 7 bases aligning to TRBD2. CDR1 is SGHDT and CDR2 is YYEEEE in the germline V gene. After removal of 5 bases from V and 3 bases from J, the junction contained 12 bases not matched to a gene. The CDR3 runs 16 residues. The CDR3 sequence: CASSFLAQGGTDTQYF. CDR3 nucleotide sequence: TGTGCCAGCAGTTTCCTAGCCCAGGGAGGGACAGATACGCAGTATTTT.

This chain joins TRBV4-1 and TRBJ2-1, with 9 positions matching TRBD1. Germline V lookup: CDR1 MGHRA, CDR2 YSYEKL. V lost 4 bases to trimming and J lost 2 bases; unmatched junction nucleotides: 6. The CDR3 loop spans 16 amino acids. CDR3 nucleotides: TGCGCCAGCAGCCCTATTAGACAGGGGGCCTACAATGAGCAGTTCTTC. Its protein product is CASSPIRQGAYNEQFF.

The genes are TRBV6-5 and TRBJ1-1; D is perhaps TRBD1 (5 bases). Trimming removed 6 bases from V and 1 base from J, with 12 bases in between. CDR3 length: 14 residues. Per germline, CDR1 MNHEY and CDR2 SVGAGI. CDR3 bases: TGTGCCAGCAGCCGCCCTACAGGGAACACTGAAGCTTTCTTT. Translating it yields CASSRPTGNTEAFF.

In its sample, this clone ranks as medium-sized. The rearrangement links TRBV11-3 to TRBJ2-1, with D possibly being TRBD1 (6 bases). This CDR3 has 15 residues. The V and J ends lost 4 bases and 4 bases respectively, with 14 bases between them. Per the germline V gene, CDR1 is SGHNT and CDR2 is YENEEA. CDR3 DNA: TGTGCCAGCAGCTCCTTCGACAGGCCGTACAATGAGCAGTTCTTC. Encoded protein: CASSSFDRPYNEQFF.

J is TRBJ1-1 and V is TRBV5-1; D is possibly TRBD1 (5 bases). Germline V CDR1 and CDR2: SGHRS, YFSETQ. Between the trimmed V and J ends, which lost 0 bases and 8 bases, there was a span of 11 bases. This CDR3 has 13 amino acids. The CDR3 sequence is CASSLAGTFEAFF. The CDR3 nucleotides read TGCGCCAGCAGCTTGGCTGGGACGTTCGAAGCTTTCTTT.

V and J are TRBV6-5 and TRBJ1-1, with 7 bases that match TRBD1. Trimming cost V 4 bases and J 5 bases; bases outside gene matches: 7. This CDR3 spans 14 amino acids. Germline CDR1 and CDR2: MNHEY and SVGAGI. This CDR3 is CASSLGGGKTEAFF. CDR3 DNA: TGTGCCAGCAGTTTAGGAGGGGGCAAGACTGAAGCTTTCTTT.

The chain couples TRBV23-1 to TRBJ2-1; maybe TRBD1 (6 bases). TRBV23-1 is an open reading frame whose function is uncertain. The V gene lost 3 bases and the J gene lost 3 bases, with 21 bases spanning the gap. CDR3 length equals 18 residues. The CDR3 sequence is CASSHPKDSSPNYNEQFF. CDR3 in DNA: TGCGCCAGCAGTCACCCCAAGGACAGTTCCCCCAACTACAATGAGCAGTTCTTC.

The chain joins TRBV30 to TRBJ2-3; tentative D call: TRBD2 (5 bases). Germline CDR1 reads GTSNPN; CDR2 reads SVGIG (reference sequence). The CDR3 spans 14 residues. V lost 5 bases and J 4 bases, leaving 16 bases between the germline ends. This chain's CDR3 is CAWGFGLAADTQYF. CDR3 nucleotides: TGTGCCTGGGGGTTCGGCCTAGCTGCAGATACGCAGTATTTT.

The CDR3 bases are TGTGCCAGCAGTTACAAGCCGTGGAGGGAGACCCAGTACTTC. Protein product: CASSYKPWRETQYF. V gene TRBV6-5 combines with J gene TRBJ2-5; tentative D call: TRBD2 (5 bases). This CDR3 region has 14 residues. Germline CDR1 and CDR2: MNHEY and SVGAGI. The V and J ends lost 2 bases and 5 bases respectively, with 12 bases between them.

This clone was recorded once. The genes are TRBV14 and TRBJ1-5, with D perhaps TRBD1 (5 bases). The CDR3 extends over 13 amino acids. From germline, CDR1 is SGHDN and CDR2 FVKESK. V lost 0 bases, J lost 8 bases, and 8 bases lay in between. The CDR3 DNA sequence: TGTGCCAGCAGCCAAGATATAGGGGAGCCCCAGCATTTT. Translated, it gives CASSQDIGEPQHF.

The rearrangement links TRBV5-1 to TRBJ2-3; 8 bases agree with TRBD1. Germline V gene sequence: CDR1 SGHRS, CDR2 YFSETQ. V trimming: 3 bases; J trimming: 2 bases; junction bases outside the gene matches: 11. The CDR3 runs to 17 residues. The CDR3 here is CASSSEGQGVHTDTQYF. The CDR3 coding sequence is TGCGCCAGCAGCTCGGAAGGACAGGGTGTACACACAGATACGCAGTATTTT. The full variable domain, in which reference TRBV5-1 and TRBJ2-3 provide the parts outside the CDR3, is KAGVTQTPRYLIKTRGQQVTLSCSPISGHRSVSWYQQTPGQGLQFLFEYFSETQRNKGNFPGRFSGRQFSNSRSEMNVSTLELGDSALYLCASSSEGQGVHTDTQYFGPGTRLTVL.

The chain couples TRBV2 to TRBJ2-7; perhaps TRBD1 as D (6 bases). CDR1 SNHLY and CDR2 FYNNEI come from the germline V gene. The V end lost 1 base, the J end lost 2 bases, and 6 bases lay between the germline ends. This CDR3 is built from 13 residues. The CDR3 DNA sequence: TGTGCCAGCAGTGAAGGGACAGCCTACGAGCAGTACTTC. Its translation is CASSEGTAYEQYF.

A few counts support this clone. The chain employs TRBV10-3 and TRBJ2-5; D not certain. Germline CDR1 ENHRY, CDR2 SYGVKD. The ends were cut back, 2 bases at V and 3 bases at J, with 10 bases in the middle. The CDR3 consists of 14 residues. CDR3 DNA sequence: TGTGCCATCAGTGAGGGCCCGACAAAAGAGACCCAGTACTTC. Translated: CAISEGPTKETQYF.

The rearrangement links TRBV4-2 to TRBJ1-2, with a weak D call TRBD1 (5 bases). CDR3 length: 15 residues. Germline values: CDR1 LGHNA, CDR2 YNFKEQ. With 6 bases removed from V and 3 bases from J, the gap between germline ends came to 17 bases. CDR3 DNA sequence: TGTGCCAGCAGTCCCGGGACTGAGTTAGACTATGGCTACACCTTC. This codes for CASSPGTELDYGYTF.